The sequence of this TCR beta chain was determined in a study of blood T cells in healthy people across ages. Overall study results and limits: Diversity figures based on one million T cells were deemed too low. The lack of PBMC sorting stopped any conclusive naive versus antigen-experienced comparison.

Note on this clonotype: Its antigen is still unknown.

Next came a second PCR, run for about 7 to 12 cycles, which used a sample-barcoded 5' primer along with a J-beta primer mix. Each cDNA was tagged by a template-switch adaptor containing 12 random nucleotides. TCRdb processed the 5' RACE reads anew with MiXCR; each CDR3 protein has one entry. Of around 1.5 million distinct CDR3 sequences listed, about 35% are singletons. Peripheral blood was drawn, approximately 10 milliliters per donor. Sequencing was performed on blood. This clonotype was sampled from a woman in her twenties or thirties in good health.

CDR3 DNA sequence: TGTGCCTCGAGCGAAGTAAAGGGGAACACAGATACGCAGTATTTT. Translation gives CASSEVKGNTDTQYF. The chain uses TRBV24-1 and TRBJ2-3, with TRBD1 as a possible D gene (5 bases). The germline V and J ends were trimmed by 12 bases and 2 bases, with 20 bases remaining between them. CDR1 KGHDR and CDR2 SFDVKD come from the germline V gene. This CDR3 is built from 15 residues.